The present TCR beta chain was sequenced within a study of response to subunit inactivated influenza vaccine. Study results and caveats: The authors offered the suggestion that each seasonal influenza vaccination recruits few new T cells.

Trimming pared 6 bases from V and 3 bases from J, leaving 15 bases between. The CDR3 totals 13 residues. CDR1 is DFQATT, CDR2 SNEGSKA, per germline (reference sequence). With respect to this clonotype: The antigen remains unidentified.

TCRdb re-called the RT-PCR reads through MiXCR, storing one row per CDR3 protein. The sample records roughly 700,000 distinct CDR3 sequences, approximately 13% being singletons. This sequence joins TRBV20-1 and TRBJ2-7; D not resolved. The receptor's source is a man between 50 and 59 years old who received an inactivated influenza vaccine. The material sequenced was PBMCs from blood, taken around 15 days before vaccination. The CDR3 DNA is TGCAGTGCCGTCACCCCGAGCAACTACGAGCAGTACTTC. Translation: CSAVTPSNYEQYF.